This TCR beta chain came from a study of shared clonotypes between healthy human individuals. Overall study: The cohort comprised a couple of women and a few men. Their ages spanned 18 to 49 years.

Germline lookup yields CDR1 MNHEY and CDR2 SMNVEV (reference sequence). The V end lost 9 bases, the J end lost 7 bases, and 16 bases lay between the germline ends. The CDR3 runs to 13 residues. Study results and caveats: Sampling included only blood; tissue repertoires likely differ.

This was a deep-level run. TCRdb keeps only in-frame clones here, not all; method: immunoSEQ multiplex PCR. Seen here are around 650,000 clones, 90% to 97% observed once, and the top ten hold 0.11%. Concerning this clone: Its antigen is unknown.

Naive CD8 cells lacked CD45RO, underwent positive selection for CCR7 and left out terminally differentiated effector memory CD45RA+ cells. The TCR was taken from a woman in her 30s in good health. The chain uses TRBV27 and TRBJ2-1; possibly TRBD2 for D (5 bases). Sequencing was performed on naive CD8+ T cells sorted from blood. The CDR3 is CASSVWPGNEQFF. The CDR3 DNA reads TGTGCCAGTAGCGTGTGGCCCGGGAATGAGCAGTTCTTC.